The clone carrying this T cell receptor (beta chain) appeared once. As yet, its antigen is unknown. Regarding time point: week 23, last vaccination. Doses of 300 ug of mutant IDH1 20-mer peptide were given with topical imiquimod. The CDR3 has 11 residues. V shed 5 bases and J 7 bases; nucleotides not matched to a gene: 0. CDR1 and CDR2 from the germline V gene are SGDLS and YYNGEE. Clones were read by immunoSEQ multiplex PCR, and TCRdb kept only the in-frame ones, dropping some. The table lists around 41,000 clones, 78% of them singletons. These data belong to a study of a mutant IDH1 vaccine in newly diagnosed glioma. Study in general: Treated individuals were about 62% male and roughly 40% female, averaging roughly 44 years of age.

This TCR was sampled from a woman in her thirties or forties with glioma. Some clones in this sample may be carry-over from other donors' samples. The genes are TRBV9 and TRBJ1-2, with TRBD1 matching over 9 bases. The sequencing here drew on PBMCs, taken from a glioma patient whose treatment included an IDH1 peptide vaccine. The CDR3 region is CASRTGGGYTF. CDR3 DNA: TGTGCCAGCAGGACAGGGGGTGGCTACACCTTC.